A selection of T cell receptor beta chains follows, all from one sample in a study of blood T cell repertoires in COVID-19. Using immunoSEQ multiplex PCR, the repertoire was profiled, and TCRdb retains in-frame clones only, with some absent. Of some 350,000 clones in the sample, over 75% are singletons; the top ten hold 2.5% to 3.5%. The specimen sequenced was PBMCs or T cells enriched from blood (not recorded which). Receptors were obtained from a woman aged 25-40 years who had recovered from COVID-19. Each CDR3 is given with its conserved first and last residue. Each record gives: J gene, V gene, CDR3 length, D gene, clone size, CDR3 protein, CDR3 DNA. A D gene is named only where the DNA matches it firmly. Clone size appears in some rows only: once, few, many, or a class for an expanded clone.

TRBJ1-2 TRBV7-9 13 TRBD1 once CASSPQGADGYTF TGTGCCAGCAGTCCACAGGGGGCTGATGGCTACACCTTC
TRBJ2-3 TRBV9 15 NA NA CASSPGTRYTDTQYF TGTGCCAGCAGCCCAGGGACTCGATACACAGATACGCAGTATTTT
TRBJ2-1 TRBV5-4 15 TRBD2 few CASSHGLAGNNEQFF TGTGCCAGCAGCCACGGACTAGCGGGAAACAATGAGCAGTTCTTC
TRBJ2-2 TRBV11-1 15 TRBD2 NA CASSGLAGGPGELFF TGTGCCAGCAGCGGACTAGCGGGAGGGCCCGGGGAGCTGTTTTTT
TRBJ2-3 TRBV14 15 NA NA CASSQDQRGTDTQYF TGTGCCAGCAGCCAAGACCAGCGCGGCACAGATACGCAGTATTTT
TRBJ2-3 TRBV10-3 13 TRBD2 NA CASLPSGSDTQYF TGTGCCTCCCTCCCCAGCGGGAGTGATACGCAGTATTTT
TRBJ2-1 TRBV27 15 TRBD2 NA CASRELAGAGNEQFF TGTGCCAGCAGGGAGCTAGCGGGAGCGGGCAATGAGCAGTTCTTC
TRBJ2-2 TRBV6-5 15 NA NA CASTPSGINTGELFF TGTGCCAGCACCCCCTCAGGTATCAACACCGGGGAGCTGTTTTTT
TRBJ2-7 TRBV6-1 13 NA NA CASSEDSSYEQYF TGTGCCAGCAGTGAAGACAGCTCCTACGAGCAGTACTTC
TRBJ2-1 TRBV5-1 15 TRBD1 NA CASSSGQGKGYEQFF TGCGCCAGCAGCTCCGGACAGGGGAAAGGCTATGAGCAGTTCTTC
TRBJ1-2 TRBV4-1 13 TRBD1 NA CASSPTGDYGYTF TGCGCCAGCAGCCCGACAGGGGACTATGGCTACACCTTC
TRBJ1-4 TRBV6-5 15 NA NA CASSYSRGGNEKLFF TGTGCCAGCAGTTACTCCCGGGGGGGTAATGAAAAACTGTTTTTT
TRBJ2-1 TRBV6-2/TRBV6-3 14 TRBD1 NA CASSGDRGWNEQFF TGTGCCAGCAGTGGGGACAGGGGTTGGAATGAGCAGTTCTTC
TRBJ1-5 TRBV2 15 TRBD1 NA CASSVRQGSNQPQHF TGTGCCAGCAGCGTGAGACAGGGAAGCAATCAGCCCCAGCATTTT
TRBJ1-2 TRBV14 14 NA NA CASTALGQNYGYTF TGTGCCAGCACGGCTTTAGGACAAAACTATGGCTACACCTTC
TRBJ1-2 TRBV11-2 13 TRBD1 NA CASSLDRGPGYTF TGTGCCAGCAGCTTAGACAGGGGGCCGGGCTACACCTTC
TRBJ2-3 TRBV5-1 15 TRBD1 NA CASSLGQGASDTQYF TGCGCCAGCAGCTTGGGACAGGGGGCGTCAGATACGCAGTATTTT
TRBJ2-6 TRBV2 16 NA NA CASRETANSGANVLTF TGTGCCAGCAGAGAGACAGCGAACTCTGGGGCCAACGTCCTGACTTTC
TRBJ1-1 TRBV18 15 TRBD1 NA CASSQNRGWDTEAFF TGTGCCAGCTCACAGAACAGGGGATGGGACACTGAAGCTTTCTTT
TRBJ2-7 TRBV12-3/TRBV12-4 11 TRBD1 NA CASSYRGEQYF TGTGCCAGCAGTTACAGGGGCGAGCAGTACTTC
TRBJ1-6 TRBV2 16 TRBD1 once CASSVRDSRDNSPLHF TGTGCCAGCAGTGTCCGGGACAGCCGCGATAATTCACCCCTCCACTTT
TRBJ2-1 TRBV3-1/TRBV3-2 16 NA once CASSRVMDSSYNEQFF TGTGCCAGCAGCCGTGTAATGGACTCCTCCTACAATGAGCAGTTCTTC
TRBJ2-7 TRBV7-2 15 TRBD2 NA CASSLTSGHSYEQYF TGTGCCAGCAGCCTGACTAGCGGGCACTCCTACGAGCAGTACTTC
TRBJ1-2 TRBV19 14 NA NA CASSIRRQDYGYTF TGTGCCAGTAGTATCAGGAGACAGGACTATGGCTACACCTTC
TRBJ2-7 TRBV10-3 15 TRBD1 NA CAISEAGTGGDEQYF TGTGCCATCAGTGAGGCCGGGACAGGGGGCGACGAGCAGTACTTC
TRBJ1-5 TRBV27 16 TRBD1 once CASSSGTGGGNQPQHF TGTGCCAGCAGTTCCGGGACAGGGGGCGGCAATCAGCCCCAGCATTTT
TRBJ2-1 TRBV10-3 13 NA NA CATDPGLLNEQFF TGTGCCACCGATCCGGGACTGCTGAATGAGCAGTTCTTC
TRBJ1-1 TRBV27 15 NA NA CASSPTPFADTEAFF TGTGCCAGCAGTCCCACTCCGTTCGCGGACACTGAAGCTTTCTTT
TRBJ2-2 TRBV5-5 16 NA NA CASSLVASLNTGELFF TGTGCCAGCAGCCTAGTAGCCTCCTTGAACACCGGGGAGCTGTTTTTT
TRBJ2-5 TRBV2 13 NA NA CASSESVQETQYF TGTGCCAGCAGTGAATCAGTCCAAGAGACCCAGTACTTC
TRBJ1-1 TRBV9 15 NA NA CASSSNRVSDTEAFF TGTGCCAGCAGCTCAAACAGGGTAAGCGACACTGAAGCTTTCTTT
TRBJ1-6 TRBV27 13 NA NA CASSLYRVSPLHF TGTGCCAGCAGTTTATACAGGGTTTCACCCCTCCACTTT
TRBJ1-2 TRBV28 14 NA NA CASSLRGTSEEGTF TGTGCCAGCAGTTTACGCGGAACCTCCGAGGAGGGCACCTTC
TRBJ1-4 TRBV5-1 12 TRBD1 NA CASSLGQGELFF TGCGCCAGCAGCTTGGGACAGGGAGAACTGTTTTTT
TRBJ1-1 TRBV10-3 16 NA NA CAISEFVIGEPTEAFF TGTGCCATCAGTGAGTTCGTGATCGGGGAACCCACTGAAGCTTTCTTT
TRBJ1-6 TRBV5-1 14 NA few CASSLGEGDSPLHF TGCGCCAGCAGCTTGGGGGAGGGGGATTCACCCCTCCACTTT
TRBJ1-3 TRBV18 15 NA NA CASSPSRQGGNTIYF TGTGCCAGCTCACCATCGAGGCAGGGTGGAAACACCATATATTTT
TRBJ2-6 TRBV21-1 17 NA NA CASSKYRTPSGANVLTF TGTGCCAGCAGCAAATATAGGACTCCCTCTGGGGCCAACGTCCTGACTTTC
TRBJ1-3 TRBV7-9 14 NA NA CAQSQGPSGNTIYF TGTGCCCAGAGCCAGGGGCCCTCTGGAAACACCATATATTTT
TRBJ2-7 TRBV9 18 TRBD2 NA CASSVGTSGAQFSYEQYF TGTGCCAGCAGCGTAGGGACTAGCGGAGCGCAATTCTCCTACGAGCAGTACTTC
TRBJ1-1 TRBV11-2 16 TRBD1 NA CASSLVGQGPGAEAFF TGTGCCAGCAGCTTAGTTGGACAGGGGCCGGGGGCTGAAGCTTTCTTT
TRBJ1-3 TRBV5-5 15 NA NA CASRRGDYSGNTIYF TGTGCCAGCAGGAGGGGGGACTACTCTGGAAACACCATATATTTT
TRBJ1-1 TRBV3-1/TRBV3-2 14 NA few CASSPRGRNTEAFF TGTGCCAGCAGCCCCCGAGGGAGGAACACTGAAGCTTTCTTT
TRBJ2-5 TRBV5-1 14 TRBD2 NA CASSLDPGGETQYF TGCGCCAGCAGCTTGGATCCGGGGGGGGAGACCCAGTACTTC
TRBJ1-1 TRBV5-4 14 NA NA CASSSAGGDTEAFF TGTGCCAGCAGCTCCGCCGGAGGGGACACTGAAGCTTTCTTT
TRBJ1-1 TRBV3-1/TRBV3-2 17 TRBD1 NA CASSHRDRGYRYTEAFF TGTGCCAGCAGCCACCGAGACAGGGGGTATCGGTACACTGAAGCTTTCTTT
TRBJ2-7 TRBV5-3 14 NA few CARSLLLSSYEQYF TGTGCCAGAAGCTTATTACTAAGCTCCTACGAGCAGTACTTC
TRBJ2-3 TRBV10-3 15 TRBD2 NA CAISETSGGGDTQYF TGTGCCATCAGTGAGACTAGCGGGGGGGGAGATACGCAGTATTTT